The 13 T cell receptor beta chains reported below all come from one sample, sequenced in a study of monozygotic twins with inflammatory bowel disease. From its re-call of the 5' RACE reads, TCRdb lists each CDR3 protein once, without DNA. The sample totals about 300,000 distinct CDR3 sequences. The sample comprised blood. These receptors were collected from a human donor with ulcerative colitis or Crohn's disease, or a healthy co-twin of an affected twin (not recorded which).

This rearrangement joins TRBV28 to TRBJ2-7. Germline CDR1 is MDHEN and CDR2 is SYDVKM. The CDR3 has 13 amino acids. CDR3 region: CATGSGDSYEQYF.

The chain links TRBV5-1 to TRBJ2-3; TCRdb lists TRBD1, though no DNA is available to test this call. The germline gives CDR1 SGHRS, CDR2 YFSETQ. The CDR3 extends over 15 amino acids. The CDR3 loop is CASSLGWTGTDTQYF.

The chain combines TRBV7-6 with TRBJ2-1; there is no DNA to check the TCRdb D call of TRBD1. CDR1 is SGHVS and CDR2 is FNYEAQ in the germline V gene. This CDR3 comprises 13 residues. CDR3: CASSLGGEYEQFF.

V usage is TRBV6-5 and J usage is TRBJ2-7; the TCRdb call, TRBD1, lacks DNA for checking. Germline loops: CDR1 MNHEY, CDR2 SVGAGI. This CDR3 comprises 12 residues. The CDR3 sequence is CASGPPSYEQYF.

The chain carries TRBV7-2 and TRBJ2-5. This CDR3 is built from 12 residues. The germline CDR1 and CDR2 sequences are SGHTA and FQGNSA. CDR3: CASNFDRETQYF.

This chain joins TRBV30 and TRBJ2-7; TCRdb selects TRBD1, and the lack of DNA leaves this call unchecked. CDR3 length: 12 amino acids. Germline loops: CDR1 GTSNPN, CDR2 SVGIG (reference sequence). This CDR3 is CASGRSSYEQYF. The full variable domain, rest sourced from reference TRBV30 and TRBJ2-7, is SQTIHQWPATLVQPVGSPLSLECTVEGTSNPNLYWYRQAAGRGLQLLFYSVGIGQISSEVPQNLSASRPQDRQFILSSKKLLLSDSGFYLCASGRSSYEQYFGPGTRLTVT.

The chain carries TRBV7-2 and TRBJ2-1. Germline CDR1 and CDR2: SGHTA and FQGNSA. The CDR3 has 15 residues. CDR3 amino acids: CASSLVDSGIVEQFF.

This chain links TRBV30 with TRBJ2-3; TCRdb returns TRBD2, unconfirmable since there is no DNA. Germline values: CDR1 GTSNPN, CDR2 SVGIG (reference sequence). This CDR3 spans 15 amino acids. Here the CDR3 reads CAWSTTGLHTDTQYF.

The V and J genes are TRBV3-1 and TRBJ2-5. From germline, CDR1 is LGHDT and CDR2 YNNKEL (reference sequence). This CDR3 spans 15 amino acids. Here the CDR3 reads CASSQDEAGGGTQYF.

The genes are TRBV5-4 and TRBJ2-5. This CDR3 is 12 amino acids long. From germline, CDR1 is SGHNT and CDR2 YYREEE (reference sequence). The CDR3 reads CASSTEAETQYF.

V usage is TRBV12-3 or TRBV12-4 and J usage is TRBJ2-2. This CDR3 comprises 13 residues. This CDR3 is CASSKRHTGELFF.

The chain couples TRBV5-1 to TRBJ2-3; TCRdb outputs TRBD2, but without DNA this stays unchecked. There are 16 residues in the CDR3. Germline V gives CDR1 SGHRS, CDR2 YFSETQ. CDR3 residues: CASSLAASGYTDTQYF.

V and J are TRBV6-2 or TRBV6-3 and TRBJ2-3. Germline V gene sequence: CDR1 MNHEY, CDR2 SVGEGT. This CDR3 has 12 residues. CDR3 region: CASRLASDTQYF.